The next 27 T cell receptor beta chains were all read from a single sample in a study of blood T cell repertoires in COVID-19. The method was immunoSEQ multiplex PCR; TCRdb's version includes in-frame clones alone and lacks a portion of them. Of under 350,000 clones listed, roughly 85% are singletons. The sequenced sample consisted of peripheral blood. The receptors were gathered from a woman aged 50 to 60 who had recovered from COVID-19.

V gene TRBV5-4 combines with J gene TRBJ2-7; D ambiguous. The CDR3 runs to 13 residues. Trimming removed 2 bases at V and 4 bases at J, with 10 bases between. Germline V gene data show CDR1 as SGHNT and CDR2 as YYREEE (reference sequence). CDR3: CASSFRSGYEQYF. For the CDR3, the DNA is TGTGCCAGCAGCTTCCGGTCGGGTTACGAGCAGTACTTC.

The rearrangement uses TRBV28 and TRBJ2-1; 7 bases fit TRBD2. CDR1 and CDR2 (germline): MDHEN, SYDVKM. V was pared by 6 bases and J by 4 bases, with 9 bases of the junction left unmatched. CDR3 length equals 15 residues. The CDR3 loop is CASSAGGRGYNEQFF. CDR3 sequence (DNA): TGTGCCAGCAGCGCGGGCGGGAGAGGTTACAATGAGCAGTTCTTC.

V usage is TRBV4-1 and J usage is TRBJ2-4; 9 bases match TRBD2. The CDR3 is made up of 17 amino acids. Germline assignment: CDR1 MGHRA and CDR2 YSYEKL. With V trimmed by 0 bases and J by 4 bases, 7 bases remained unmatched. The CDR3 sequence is CASSQEGLAGNKNIQYF. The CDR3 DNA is TGCGCCAGCAGCCAAGAGGGGCTAGCGGGGAATAAAAACATTCAGTACTTC.

The CDR3 spells CASSPRTGGSNSPLHF. The CDR3 DNA reads TGTGCCAGCAGCCCCCGGACAGGGGGTAGTAATTCACCCCTCCACTTT. The V call is TRBV5-4, the J call TRBJ1-6; 10 bases are shared with TRBD1. The junction had 7 bases not matched to a gene; V was cut back by 4 bases and J by 6 bases. The germline V gene has CDR1 SGHNT and CDR2 YYREEE (reference sequence). This CDR3 is built from 16 residues.

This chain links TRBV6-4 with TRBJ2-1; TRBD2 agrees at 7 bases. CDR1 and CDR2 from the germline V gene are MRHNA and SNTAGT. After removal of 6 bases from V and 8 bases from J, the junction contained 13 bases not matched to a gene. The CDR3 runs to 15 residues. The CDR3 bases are TGTGCCAGCAGCCAAACGGGGGGAGACGCTGATGAGCAGTTCTTC. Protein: CASSQTGGDADEQFF.

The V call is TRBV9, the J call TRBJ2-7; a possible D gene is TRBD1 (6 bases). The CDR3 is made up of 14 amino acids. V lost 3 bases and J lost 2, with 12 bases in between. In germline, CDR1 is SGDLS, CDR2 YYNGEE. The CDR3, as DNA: TGTGCCAGCAGCGGGTCGGACAGCCCCTACGAGCAGTACTTC. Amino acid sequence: CASSGSDSPYEQYF.

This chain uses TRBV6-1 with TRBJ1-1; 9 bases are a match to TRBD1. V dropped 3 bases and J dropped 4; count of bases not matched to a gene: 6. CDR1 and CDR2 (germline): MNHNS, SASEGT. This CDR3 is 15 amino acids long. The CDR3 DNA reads TGTGCCAGCAGTGAGATGGGACAGGGAGCCACTGAAGCTTTCTTT. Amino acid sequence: CASSEMGQGATEAFF.

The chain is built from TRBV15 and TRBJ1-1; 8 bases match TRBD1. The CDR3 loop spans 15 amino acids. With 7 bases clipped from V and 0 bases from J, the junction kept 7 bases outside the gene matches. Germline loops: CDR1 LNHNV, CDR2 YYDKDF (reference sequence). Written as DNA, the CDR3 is TGTGCCACCAAGGACAGGGCTTACATGAACACTGAAGCTTTCTTT. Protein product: CATKDRAYMNTEAFF. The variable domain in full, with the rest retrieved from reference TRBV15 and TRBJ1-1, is DAMVIQNPRYQVTQFGKPVTLSCSQTLNHNVMYWYQQKSSQAPKLLFHYYDKDFNNEADTPDNFQSRRPNTSFCFLDIRSPGLGDTAMYLCATKDRAYMNTEAFFGQGTRLTVV.

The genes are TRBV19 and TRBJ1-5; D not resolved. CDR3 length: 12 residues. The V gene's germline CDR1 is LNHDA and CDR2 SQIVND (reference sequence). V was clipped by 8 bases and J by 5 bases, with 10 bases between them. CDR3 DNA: TGTGCCAGTTCACGGGAGCATCAGCCCCAGCATTTT. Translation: CASSREHQPQHF.

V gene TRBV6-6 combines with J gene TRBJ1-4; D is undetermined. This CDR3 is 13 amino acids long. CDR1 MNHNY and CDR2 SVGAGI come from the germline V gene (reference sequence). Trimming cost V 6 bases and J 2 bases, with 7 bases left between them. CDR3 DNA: TGTGCCAGCAGGACTCCGACTAATGAAAAACTGTTTTTT. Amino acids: CASRTPTNEKLFF.

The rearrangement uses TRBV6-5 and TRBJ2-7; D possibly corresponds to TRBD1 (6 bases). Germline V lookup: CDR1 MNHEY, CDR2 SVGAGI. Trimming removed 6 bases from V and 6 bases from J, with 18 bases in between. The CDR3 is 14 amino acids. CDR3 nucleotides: TGTGCCAGCAGGAACAGGGCGACTAAAGGCGAGCAGTACTTC. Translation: CASRNRATKGEQYF.

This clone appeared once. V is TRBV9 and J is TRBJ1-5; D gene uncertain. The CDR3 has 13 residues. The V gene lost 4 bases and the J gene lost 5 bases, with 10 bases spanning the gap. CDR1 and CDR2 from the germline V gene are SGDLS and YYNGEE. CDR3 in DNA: TGTGCCAGCAGCAGCGACCCTGATCAGCCCCAGCATTTT. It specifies CASSSDPDQPQHF.

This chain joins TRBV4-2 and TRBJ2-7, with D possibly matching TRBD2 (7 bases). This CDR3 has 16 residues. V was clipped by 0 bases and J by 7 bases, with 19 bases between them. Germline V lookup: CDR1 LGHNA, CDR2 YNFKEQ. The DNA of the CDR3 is TGTGCCAGCAGCCAAGATATGGGGGGGGCCCCCCTGGAGCAGTACTTC. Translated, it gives CASSQDMGGAPLEQYF.

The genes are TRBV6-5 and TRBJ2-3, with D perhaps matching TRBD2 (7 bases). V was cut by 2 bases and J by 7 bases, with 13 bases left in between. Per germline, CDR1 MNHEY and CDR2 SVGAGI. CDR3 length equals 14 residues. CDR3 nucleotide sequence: TGTGCCAGCAGTTACGGGGGGGCCTCTAATACGCAGTATTTT. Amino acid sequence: CASSYGGASNTQYF.

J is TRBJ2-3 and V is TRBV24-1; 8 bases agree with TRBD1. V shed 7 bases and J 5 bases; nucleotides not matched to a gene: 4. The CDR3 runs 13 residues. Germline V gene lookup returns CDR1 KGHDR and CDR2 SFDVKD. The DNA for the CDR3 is TGTGCCACCAGGGACAGGGCGATAGATACGCAGTATTTT. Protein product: CATRDRAIDTQYF.

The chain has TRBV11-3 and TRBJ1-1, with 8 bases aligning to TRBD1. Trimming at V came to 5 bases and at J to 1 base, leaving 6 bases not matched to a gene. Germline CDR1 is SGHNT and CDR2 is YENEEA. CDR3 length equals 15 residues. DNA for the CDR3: TGTGCCAGCAGCCGGGGGGACAGGTGGAACACTGAAGCTTTCTTT. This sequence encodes CASSRGDRWNTEAFF.

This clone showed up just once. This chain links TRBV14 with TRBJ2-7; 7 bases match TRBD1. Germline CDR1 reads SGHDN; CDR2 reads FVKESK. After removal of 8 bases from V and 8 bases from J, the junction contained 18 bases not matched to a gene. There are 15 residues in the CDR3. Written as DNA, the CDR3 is TGTGCCAGCTCCAGAACGAGGGGGCAGGGGAAAAAGCAGTACTTC. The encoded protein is CASSRTRGQGKKQYF.

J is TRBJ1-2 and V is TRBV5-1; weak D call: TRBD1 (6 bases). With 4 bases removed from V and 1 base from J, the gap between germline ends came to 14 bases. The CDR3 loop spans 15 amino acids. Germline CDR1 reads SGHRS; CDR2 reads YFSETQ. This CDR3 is CASSVTGSLNYGYTF. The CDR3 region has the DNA TGCGCCAGCAGCGTAACAGGGTCTCTTAACTATGGCTACACCTTC.

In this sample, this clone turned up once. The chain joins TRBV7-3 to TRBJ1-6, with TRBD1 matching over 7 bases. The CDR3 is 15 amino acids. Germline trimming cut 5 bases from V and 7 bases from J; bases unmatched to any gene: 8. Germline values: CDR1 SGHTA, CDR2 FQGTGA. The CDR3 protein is CASSREQGKNSPLHF. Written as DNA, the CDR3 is TGTGCCAGCAGCCGAGAACAGGGGAAAAATTCACCCCTCCACTTT. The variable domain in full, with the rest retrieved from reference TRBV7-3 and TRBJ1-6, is GAGVSQTPSNKVTEKGKYVELRCDPISGHTALYWYRQSLGQGPEFLIYFQGTGAADDSGLPNDRFFAVRPEGSVSTLKIQRTERGDSAVYLCASSREQGKNSPLHFGNGTRLTVT.

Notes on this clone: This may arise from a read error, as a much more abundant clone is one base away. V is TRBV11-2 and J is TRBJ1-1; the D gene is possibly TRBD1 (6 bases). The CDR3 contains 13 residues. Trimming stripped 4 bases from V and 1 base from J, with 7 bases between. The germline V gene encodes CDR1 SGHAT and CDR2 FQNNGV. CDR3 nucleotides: TGTGCCAGCAGCTCGGGACAGAACACTGAAGCTTTCTTT. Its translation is CASSSGQNTEAFF. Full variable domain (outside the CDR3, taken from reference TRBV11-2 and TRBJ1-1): EAGVAQSPRYKIIEKRQSVAFWCNPISGHATLYWYQQILGQGPKLLIQFQNNGVVDDSQLPKDRFSAERLKGVDSTLKIQPAKLEDSAVYLCASSSGQNTEAFFGQGTRLTVV.

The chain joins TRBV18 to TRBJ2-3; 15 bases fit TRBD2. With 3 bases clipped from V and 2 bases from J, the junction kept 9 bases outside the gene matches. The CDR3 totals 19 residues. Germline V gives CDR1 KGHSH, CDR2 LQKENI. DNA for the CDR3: TGTGCCAGCTCACCCCCCCCGGGACTAGCGGGAGGAGCCACAGATACGCAGTATTTT. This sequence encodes CASSPPPGLAGGATDTQYF.

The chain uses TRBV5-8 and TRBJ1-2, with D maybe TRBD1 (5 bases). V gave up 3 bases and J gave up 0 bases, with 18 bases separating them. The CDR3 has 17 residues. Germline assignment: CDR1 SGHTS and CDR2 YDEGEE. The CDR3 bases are TGTGCCAGCAGCTGGCCCGACAGATTCAGCGCTAACTATGGCTACACCTTC. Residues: CASSWPDRFSANYGYTF.

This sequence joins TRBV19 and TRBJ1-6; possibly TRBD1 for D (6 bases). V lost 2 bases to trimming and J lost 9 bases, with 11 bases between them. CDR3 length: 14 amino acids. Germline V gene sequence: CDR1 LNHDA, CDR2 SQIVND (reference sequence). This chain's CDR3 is CASSILDRGSPLHF. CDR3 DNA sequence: TGTGCCAGTAGTATACTGGACAGAGGTTCACCCCTCCACTTT. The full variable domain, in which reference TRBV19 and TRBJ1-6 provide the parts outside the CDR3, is DGGITQSPKYLFRKEGQNVTLSCEQNLNHDAMYWYRQDPGQGLRLIYYSQIVNDFQKGDIAEGYSVSREKKESFPLTVTSAQKNPTAFYLCASSILDRGSPLHFGNGTRLTVT.

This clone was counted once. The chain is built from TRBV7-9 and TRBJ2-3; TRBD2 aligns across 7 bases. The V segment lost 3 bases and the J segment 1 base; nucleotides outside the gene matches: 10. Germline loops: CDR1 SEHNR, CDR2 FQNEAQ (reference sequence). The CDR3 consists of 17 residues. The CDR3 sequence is CASSFHQSSGGTDTQYF. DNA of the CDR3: TGTGCCAGCAGCTTCCATCAATCTAGCGGAGGCACAGATACGCAGTATTTT.

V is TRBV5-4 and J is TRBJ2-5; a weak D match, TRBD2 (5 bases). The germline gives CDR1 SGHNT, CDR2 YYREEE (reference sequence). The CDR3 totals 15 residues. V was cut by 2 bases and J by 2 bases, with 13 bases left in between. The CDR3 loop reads CASSFRAGQQETQYF. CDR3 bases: TGTGCCAGCAGCTTCCGGGCGGGCCAACAAGAGACCCAGTACTTC.

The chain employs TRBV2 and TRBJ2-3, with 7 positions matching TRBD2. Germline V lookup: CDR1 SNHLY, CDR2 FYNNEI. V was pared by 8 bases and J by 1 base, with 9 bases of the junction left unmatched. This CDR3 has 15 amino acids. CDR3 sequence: CASRTSDPGTDTQYF. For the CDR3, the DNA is TGTGCCAGCCGAACTAGCGACCCTGGCACAGATACGCAGTATTTT.

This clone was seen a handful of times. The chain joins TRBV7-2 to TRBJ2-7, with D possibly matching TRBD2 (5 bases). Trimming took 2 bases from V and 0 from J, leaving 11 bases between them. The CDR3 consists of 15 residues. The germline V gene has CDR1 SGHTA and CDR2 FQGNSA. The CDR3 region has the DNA TGTGCCAGCAGCTTAACCCGGACTGCCTCCTACGAGCAGTACTTC. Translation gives CASSLTRTASYEQYF.